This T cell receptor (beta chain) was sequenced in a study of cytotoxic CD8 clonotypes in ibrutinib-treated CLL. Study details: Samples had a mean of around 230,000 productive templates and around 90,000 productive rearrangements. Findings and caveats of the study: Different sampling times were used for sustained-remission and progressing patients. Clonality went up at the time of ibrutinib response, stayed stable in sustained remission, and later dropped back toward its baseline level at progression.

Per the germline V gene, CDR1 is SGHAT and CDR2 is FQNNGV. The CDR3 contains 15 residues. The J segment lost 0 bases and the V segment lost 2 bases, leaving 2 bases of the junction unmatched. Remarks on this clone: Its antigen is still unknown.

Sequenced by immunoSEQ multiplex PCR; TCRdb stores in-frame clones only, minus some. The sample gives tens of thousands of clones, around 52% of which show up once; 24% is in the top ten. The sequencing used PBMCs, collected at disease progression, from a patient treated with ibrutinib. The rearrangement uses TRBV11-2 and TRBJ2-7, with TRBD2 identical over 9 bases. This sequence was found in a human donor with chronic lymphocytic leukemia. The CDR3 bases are TGTGCCAGCAGCTTACTAGCGGGGCCCTCCTACGAGCAGTACTTC. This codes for CASSLLAGPSYEQYF.